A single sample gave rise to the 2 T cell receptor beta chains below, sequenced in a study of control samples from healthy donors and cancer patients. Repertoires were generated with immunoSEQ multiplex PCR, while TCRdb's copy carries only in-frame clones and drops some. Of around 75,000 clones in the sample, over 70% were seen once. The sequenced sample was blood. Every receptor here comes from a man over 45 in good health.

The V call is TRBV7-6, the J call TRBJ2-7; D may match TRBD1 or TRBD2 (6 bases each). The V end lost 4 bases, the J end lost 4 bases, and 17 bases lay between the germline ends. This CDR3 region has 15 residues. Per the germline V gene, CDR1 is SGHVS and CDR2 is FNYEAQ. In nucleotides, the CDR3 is TGTGCCAGCAGCTACGGAGACGGGGGCATGTACGAGCAGTACTTC. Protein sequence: CASSYGDGGMYEQYF. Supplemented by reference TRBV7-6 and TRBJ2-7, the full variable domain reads GAGVSQSPRYKVTKRGQDVALRCDPISGHVSLYWYRQALGQGPEFLTYFNYEAQQDKSGLPNDRFSAERPEGSISTLTIQRTEQRDSAMYRCASSYGDGGMYEQYFGPGTRLTVT.

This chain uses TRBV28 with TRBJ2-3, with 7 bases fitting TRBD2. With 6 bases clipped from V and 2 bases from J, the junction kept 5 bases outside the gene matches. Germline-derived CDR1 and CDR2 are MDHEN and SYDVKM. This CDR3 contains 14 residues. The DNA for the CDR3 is TGTGCCAGCAGGCTAGCGGATTTCACAGATACGCAGTATTTT. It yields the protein CASRLADFTDTQYF.